In its sample, the clone carrying this T cell receptor beta chain was seen a few times. Its antigen is currently unknown. The entry originates in a study of cytomegalovirus exposure and HLA in healthy donors. Whole-study context: Membership in the Caucasian-associated ancestry cluster was found for about four fifths of a few hundred genotyped donors. Points from the study as a whole: In a later analysis, TCR beta V- and J-gene trimming was associated with a missense DCLRE1C variant.

Trimming cost V 5 bases and J 0 bases; bases outside gene matches: 7. The CDR3 runs 15 residues. Germline V CDR1 and CDR2: MNHNS, SASEGT. PCR amplification relied on 60 Vbeta primers (plus 13 Jbeta primers). Authors' methods: A follow-up analysis tallied 70 million to 80 million unique TCR beta chains, about 11 million shared. Some clones are missing from TCRdb's copy, which holds only in-frame ones; the method was immunoSEQ multiplex PCR. That table furnishes V, J and clone size, whereas the DNA furnished D and trimming. The sample has about 130,000 clones; roughly 80% are singletons. This TCR was recovered from a man over 45 in good health and CMV-seronegative. The chain carries TRBV6-1 and TRBJ2-7; the match to TRBD2 covers 7 bases. The sequencing sample was made of PBMCs. The CDR3, as DNA: TGTGCCAGCAGTCCTCTAGCGGAAGGCTCCTACGAGCAGTACTTC. This sequence encodes CASSPLAEGSYEQYF.